Detailed here is one T cell receptor beta chain. Its target is unknown. Assembly of TCR beta libraries relied on iRepertoire HTBI primers together with Arm-PCR of CDR3 regions. From the multiplex PCR reads, TCRdb called clonotypes with MiXCR, one entry per CDR3 protein. The sample includes under 450,000 distinct CDR3 sequences, about 20% of them seen just once. Germline CDR1 and CDR2: LNHNV and YYDKDF (reference sequence). The CDR3 has 19 amino acids. The V and J ends lost 1 base and 2 bases respectively, with 18 bases between them. This record comes from a study of regulatory T cells in long-lasting Graves disease. Specified time point: persistent/refractory GD, antithyroid drugs over 5 years with positive TRAb. RNA extracted from PBMCs served as the sequencing template. A volume of roughly 9.9 milliliters of peripheral blood was collected in EDTA tubes. Regarding the study as a whole: Persistent patients shared more public clonotypes (over 2,500) than new patients (roughly 1,000). It was in persistent disease that TRBV28, TRBJ1-2 and TRBJ2-5 were favored.

The sample here was peripheral blood mononuclear cells (PBMCs), taken when the disease was refractory, from a patient treated with antithyroid drugs. V usage is TRBV15 and J usage is TRBJ2-6; tentatively, D is TRBD2 (5 bases). This clonotype was obtained from a female donor with Graves disease. The CDR3 nucleotides are TGTGCCACCAGCAGAGCGGGATCTGGAGTGGTCCCTGGGGCCAACGTCCTGACTTTC. Amino acid sequence: CATSRAGSGVVPGANVLTF.